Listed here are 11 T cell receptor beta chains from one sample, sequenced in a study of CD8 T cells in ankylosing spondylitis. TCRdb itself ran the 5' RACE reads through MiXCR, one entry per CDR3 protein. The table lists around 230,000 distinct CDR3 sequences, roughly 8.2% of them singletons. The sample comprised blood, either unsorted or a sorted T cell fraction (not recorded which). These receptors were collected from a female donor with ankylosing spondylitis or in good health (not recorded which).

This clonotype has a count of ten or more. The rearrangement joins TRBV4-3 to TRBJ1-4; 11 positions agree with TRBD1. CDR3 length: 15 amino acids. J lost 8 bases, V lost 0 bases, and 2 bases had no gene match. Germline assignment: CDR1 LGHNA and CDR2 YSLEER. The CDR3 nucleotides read TGCGCCAGCAGCCAAGAGAGGACAGGGGGCGAAAAACTGTTTTTT. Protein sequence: CASSQERTGGEKLFF.

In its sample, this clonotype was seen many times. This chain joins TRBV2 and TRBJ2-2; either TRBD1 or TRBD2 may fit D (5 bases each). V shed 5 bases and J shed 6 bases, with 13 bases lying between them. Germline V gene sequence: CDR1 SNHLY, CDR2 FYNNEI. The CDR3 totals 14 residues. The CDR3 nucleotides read TGTGCCAGCAGTACGGGGACCCCCCCCGGGGAGCTGTTTTTT. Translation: CASSTGTPPGELFF.

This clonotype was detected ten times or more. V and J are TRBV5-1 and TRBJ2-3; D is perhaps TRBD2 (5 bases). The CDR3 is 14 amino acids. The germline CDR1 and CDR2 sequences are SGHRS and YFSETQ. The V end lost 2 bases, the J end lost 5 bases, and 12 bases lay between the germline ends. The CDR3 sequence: CASSFDYPGDTQYF. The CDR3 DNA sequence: TGCGCCAGCAGCTTCGACTACCCGGGAGATACGCAGTATTTT.

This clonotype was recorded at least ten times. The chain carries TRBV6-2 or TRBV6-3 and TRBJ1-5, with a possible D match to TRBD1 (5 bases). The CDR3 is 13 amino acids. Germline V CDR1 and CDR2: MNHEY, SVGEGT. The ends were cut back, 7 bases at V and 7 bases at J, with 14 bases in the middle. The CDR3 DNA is TGTGCCAGCAACTCCCAGGGCGGCCAGCCCCAGCATTTT. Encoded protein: CASNSQGGQPQHF.

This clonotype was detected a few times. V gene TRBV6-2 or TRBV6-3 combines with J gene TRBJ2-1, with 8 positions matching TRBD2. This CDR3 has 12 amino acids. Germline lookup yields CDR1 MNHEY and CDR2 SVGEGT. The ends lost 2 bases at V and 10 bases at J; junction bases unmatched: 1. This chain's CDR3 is CASSYRLAEQFF. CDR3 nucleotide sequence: TGTGCCAGCAGTTACCGACTAGCGGAGCAGTTCTTC.

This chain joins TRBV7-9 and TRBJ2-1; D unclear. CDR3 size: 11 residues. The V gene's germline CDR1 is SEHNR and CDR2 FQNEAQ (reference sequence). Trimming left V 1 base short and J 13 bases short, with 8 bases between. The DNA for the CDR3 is TGTGCCAGCAGCTTAGTATCCTACCAGTTCTTC. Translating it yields CASSLVSYQFF.

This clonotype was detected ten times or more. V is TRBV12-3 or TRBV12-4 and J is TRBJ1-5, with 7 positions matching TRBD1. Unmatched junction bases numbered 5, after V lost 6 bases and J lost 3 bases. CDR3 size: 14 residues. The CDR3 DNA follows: TGTGCCAGCAGCCTGACAGGGAACAATCAGCCCCAGCATTTT. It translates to CASSLTGNNQPQHF.

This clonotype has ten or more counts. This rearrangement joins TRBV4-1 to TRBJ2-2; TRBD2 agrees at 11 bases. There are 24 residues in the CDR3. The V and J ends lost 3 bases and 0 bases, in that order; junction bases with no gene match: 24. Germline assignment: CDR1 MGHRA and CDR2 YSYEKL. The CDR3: CASSQDPGQMGLAVGLANTGELFF. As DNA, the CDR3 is TGCGCCAGCAGCCAGGACCCAGGGCAGATGGGACTAGCGGTCGGTTTGGCGAACACCGGGGAGCTGTTTTTT.

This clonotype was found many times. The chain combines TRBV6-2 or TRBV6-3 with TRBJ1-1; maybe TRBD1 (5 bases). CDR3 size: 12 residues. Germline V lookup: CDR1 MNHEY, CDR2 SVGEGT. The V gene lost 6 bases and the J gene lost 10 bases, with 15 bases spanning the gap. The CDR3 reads CASSLDPRGAFF. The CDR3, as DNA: TGTGCCAGCAGCCTCGACCCGAGGGGAGCTTTCTTT.

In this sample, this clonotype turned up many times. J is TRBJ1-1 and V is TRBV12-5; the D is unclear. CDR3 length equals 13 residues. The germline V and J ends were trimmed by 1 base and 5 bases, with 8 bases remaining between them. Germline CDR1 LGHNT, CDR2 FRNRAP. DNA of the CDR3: TGTGCTAGTGGTTTGGACTCCTTTACTGAAGCTTTCTTT. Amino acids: CASGLDSFTEAFF.

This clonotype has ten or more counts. CDR3 DNA: TGTGCCAGCAGACTCACAGGGCTCGACGAGCAGTACTTC. It translates to CASRLTGLDEQYF. This rearrangement joins TRBV7-9 to TRBJ2-7; tentatively, D is TRBD1 (6 bases). The CDR3 spans 13 residues. Germline CDR1 and CDR2: SEHNR and FQNEAQ (reference sequence). V was clipped by 6 bases and J by 5 bases, with 14 bases between them. The variable domain in full, completed from reference TRBV7-9 and TRBJ2-7, reads DTGVSQNPRHKITKRGQNVTFRCDPISEHNRLYWYRQTLGQGPEFLTYFQNEAQLEKSRLLSDRFSAERPKGSFSTLEIQRTEQGDSAMYLCASRLTGLDEQYFGPGTRLTVT.